Shown below are 18 T cell receptor beta chains from a single sample sequenced in a study of T cells in Graves' hyperthyroidism and ophthalmopathy. Amplification yielded TCR beta CDR3 regions, with RNA transcripts as the source. TCR CDR3 underwent first-round RT-PCR with the HTBI primer set. One entry per CDR3 protein, called by TCRdb with MiXCR from the multiplex PCR reads. Of about 400,000 distinct CDR3 sequences in the sample, over 11% are singletons; the top ten hold approximately 29%. Sequenced: blood. These receptors all come from a man aged 45-65 years with Graves' ophthalmopathy.

This clonotype was detected ten times or more. This chain joins TRBV18 and TRBJ2-7, with a tentative D call TRBD1 (6 bases). V lost 2 bases to trimming and J lost 2 bases, with 10 bases between them. This CDR3 comprises 14 residues. Germline assignment: CDR1 KGHSH and CDR2 LQKENI. The CDR3 protein is CASSPETGTYEQYF. In DNA form, the CDR3 reads TGTGCCAGCTCACCAGAGACAGGAACCTACGAGCAGTACTTC.

The chain links TRBV5-1 to TRBJ2-5; D may be TRBD1 (6 bases). The CDR3 has 17 amino acids. Looked up from germline, CDR1 is SGHRS and CDR2 is YFSETQ. V was cut by 4 bases and J by 0 bases, with 19 bases left in between. The CDR3 region is CASSPGQMGWNQETQYF. The CDR3 DNA reads as TGCGCCAGCAGCCCTGGACAGATGGGTTGGAACCAAGAGACCCAGTACTTC.

This clonotype was found many times. The V gene is TRBV5-1, the J gene TRBJ2-1; TRBD2 might be the D (5 bases). CDR1 is SGHRS and CDR2 is YFSETQ in the germline V gene. The CDR3 contains 15 residues. The ends were cut back, 4 bases at V and 1 base at J, with 12 bases in the middle. The CDR3 DNA follows: TGCGCCAGCAGCACATATAGCGAATCCTACAATGAGCAGTTCTTC. This codes for CASSTYSESYNEQFF.

This clonotype was found many times. The V gene is TRBV3-1, the J gene TRBJ2-3; a possible D gene is TRBD1 (6 bases). The CDR3 spans 15 residues. V lost 2 bases and J lost 0, with 9 bases in between. Germline-derived CDR1 and CDR2 are LGHDT and YNNKEL (reference sequence). The CDR3 DNA reads TGTGCCAGCAGCCAAAACAGGGCTAGCACAGATACGCAGTATTTT. Residues: CASSQNRASTDTQYF.

This clonotype was picked up many times. The chain links TRBV29-1 to TRBJ2-7, with D maybe TRBD1 (6 bases). The CDR3 consists of 12 residues. Germline-derived CDR1 and CDR2 are SQVTM and ANQGSEA. V was shortened by 6 bases and J by 7 bases, with 16 bases between the two germline ends. CDR3 sequence reads: CSVRTVRGEQYF. The CDR3 region has the DNA TGCAGCGTCCGGACGGTCAGGGGAGAGCAGTACTTC.

The chain uses TRBV28 and TRBJ2-7; D possibly matches TRBD1 or TRBD2 (5 bases each). The germline CDR1 and CDR2 sequences are MDHEN and SYDVKM. The CDR3 covers 15 residues. Trimming stripped 2 bases from V and 0 bases from J, with 11 bases between. CDR3 bases: TGTGCCAGCAGTTTACGGGGCCACCTCTCCTACGAGCAGTACTTC. Protein sequence: CASSLRGHLSYEQYF.

On this clonotype itself: This clone may be a read error of a much larger clone one base away. This chain links TRBV18 with TRBJ1-6; D remains ambiguous. Germline assignment: CDR1 KGHSH and CDR2 LQKENI. The CDR3 is 13 residues long. CDR3 sequence reads: CVSSSKSDSPLHF. The DNA of the CDR3 is TGTGTCAGCTCATCTAAAAGTGATTCACCCCTCCACTTT. The whole variable domain, remainder taken from reference TRBV18 and TRBJ1-6, is NAGVMQNPRHLVRRRGQEARLRCSPMKGHSHVYWYRQLPEEGLKFMVYLQKENIIDESGMPKERFSAEFPKEGPSILRIQQVVRGDSAAYFCVSSSKSDSPLHFGNGTRLTVT.

The chain joins TRBV7-8 to TRBJ2-1; tentative D call: TRBD1 (5 bases). With 10 bases removed from V and 8 bases from J, the gap between germline ends came to 18 bases. This CDR3 has 13 amino acids. Germline V lookup: CDR1 SGHVS, CDR2 FQNEAQ. As DNA, the CDR3 is TGTGCCAACAAACGGCTACTACAGGATGAGCAGTTCTTC. Encoded protein: CANKRLLQDEQFF.

Ten or more counts support this clonotype. The chain has TRBV15 and TRBJ2-5, with 12 bases aligning to TRBD2. The CDR3 loop spans 14 amino acids. Trimming took 5 bases from V and 4 from J; bases not matched to a gene: 2. Germline CDR1 reads LNHNV; CDR2 reads YYDKDF (reference sequence). CDR3 loop: CATSRGLAGETQYF. CDR3 in DNA: TGTGCCACCAGCCGGGGACTAGCGGGAGAGACCCAGTACTTC. The complete variable domain, with remaining parts taken from reference TRBV15 and TRBJ2-5, reads DAMVIQNPRYQVTQFGKPVTLSCSQTLNHNVMYWYQQKSSQAPKLLFHYYDKDFNNEADTPDNFQSRRPNTSFCFLDIRSPGLGDTAMYLCATSRGLAGETQYFGPGTRLLVL.

In its sample, this clonotype was seen many times. V is TRBV24-1 and J is TRBJ2-7; 7 positions agree with TRBD1. Germline-derived CDR1 and CDR2 are KGHDR and SFDVKD. There are 16 residues in the CDR3. With 4 bases clipped from V and 2 bases from J, the junction kept 10 bases outside the gene matches. CDR3 sequence reads: CATSDPGNRGTYEQYF. The CDR3 nucleotides read TGTGCCACCAGTGACCCTGGGAACAGGGGCACCTACGAGCAGTACTTC.

The chain has TRBV10-3 and TRBJ2-2, with TRBD2 matching over 10 bases. The CDR3 consists of 15 residues. Germline V gives CDR1 ENHRY, CDR2 SYGVKD. V gave up 4 bases and J gave up 7 bases; unmatched junction bases: 6. CDR3 nucleotide sequence: TGTGCCATCAGTGGGACTAGCGGCAGTCGCGGGGAGCTGTTTTTT. Translated, it gives CAISGTSGSRGELFF.

The table lists this clonotype with many counts. The V and J genes are TRBV29-1 and TRBJ2-1; D might be TRBD1 or TRBD2, each matching 7 bases. The germline V gene encodes CDR1 SQVTM and CDR2 ANQGSEA. V shed 7 bases and J shed 5 bases, with 30 bases lying between them. The CDR3 sequence is 18 residues long. CDR3 region: CSAHRGQGGLRHNNEQFF. The CDR3 nucleotides read TGCAGCGCCCATCGGGGTCAGGGGGGACTACGGCACAACAATGAGCAGTTCTTC.

The sample holds many counts of this clonotype. The genes are TRBV7-9 and TRBJ1-1; D is undetermined. V gave up 5 bases and J gave up 4 bases, with 20 bases separating them. There are 16 residues in the CDR3. Germline lookup yields CDR1 SEHNR and CDR2 FQNEAQ (reference sequence). The CDR3 region has the DNA TGTGCCAGCAGCGAACGATTGGGAGACGGGTTCACTGAAGCTTTCTTT. This gives the protein CASSERLGDGFTEAFF.

There are many counts of this clonotype. In DNA, the CDR3 is TGTGCCAGCAGTTACGGGGGACAGACGAACACTGAAGCTTTCTTT. This encodes CASSYGGQTNTEAFF. The rearrangement links TRBV6-6 to TRBJ1-1; 7 nucleotides align to TRBD1. V trimming: 2 bases; J trimming: 1 base; junction bases outside the gene matches: 4. Germline CDR1 is MNHNY and CDR2 is SVGAGI (reference sequence). The CDR3 has 15 amino acids.

The chain joins TRBV29-1 to TRBJ2-2, with D hard to call. Germline V gene sequence: CDR1 SQVTM, CDR2 ANQGSEA. The CDR3 sequence is 13 residues long. V was pared by 0 bases and J by 7 bases, with 9 bases between. CDR3 DNA: TGCAGCGTTGAAGATAATTCAATCGGGGAGCTGTTTTTT. This gives the protein CSVEDNSIGELFF.

The chain uses TRBV15 and TRBJ2-1; TRBD2 is a possible D gene (5 bases). The V gene's germline CDR1 is LNHNV and CDR2 YYDKDF (reference sequence). The V and J ends lost 0 bases and 7 bases respectively, with 13 bases between them. The CDR3 runs 15 residues. The DNA for the CDR3 is TGTGCCACCAGCAGAGATCTTCCGGGCGGGAATGAGCAGTTCTTC. It yields the protein CATSRDLPGGNEQFF. The complete variable domain, with remaining parts taken from reference TRBV15 and TRBJ2-1, reads DAMVIQNPRYQVTQFGKPVTLSCSQTLNHNVMYWYQQKSSQAPKLLFHYYDKDFNNEADTPDNFQSRRPNTSFCFLDIRSPGLGDTAMYLCATSRDLPGGNEQFFGPGTRLTVL.

The table lists this clonotype with many counts. The rearrangement links TRBV30 to TRBJ1-1; the D is unclear. V lost 8 bases, J lost 1 base, and 14 bases lay in between. This CDR3 contains 13 residues. Germline-derived CDR1 and CDR2 are GTSNPN and SVGIG (reference sequence). The CDR3 DNA is TGTGCCCGAAACTTATTGGCGAACACTGAAGCTTTCTTT. Translated, it gives CARNLLANTEAFF.

This clonotype was seen a few times. The genes are TRBV19 and TRBJ2-7; 12 bases are a match to TRBD2. CDR1 LNHDA and CDR2 SQIVND come from the germline V gene (reference sequence). V was pared by 1 base and J by 6 bases, with 4 bases of the junction left unmatched. The CDR3 totals 15 residues. In DNA form, the CDR3 reads TGTGCCAGTAGTATAGTGACTAGCGGGAGTGGCGAGCAGTACTTC. Translated: CASSIVTSGSGEQYF.